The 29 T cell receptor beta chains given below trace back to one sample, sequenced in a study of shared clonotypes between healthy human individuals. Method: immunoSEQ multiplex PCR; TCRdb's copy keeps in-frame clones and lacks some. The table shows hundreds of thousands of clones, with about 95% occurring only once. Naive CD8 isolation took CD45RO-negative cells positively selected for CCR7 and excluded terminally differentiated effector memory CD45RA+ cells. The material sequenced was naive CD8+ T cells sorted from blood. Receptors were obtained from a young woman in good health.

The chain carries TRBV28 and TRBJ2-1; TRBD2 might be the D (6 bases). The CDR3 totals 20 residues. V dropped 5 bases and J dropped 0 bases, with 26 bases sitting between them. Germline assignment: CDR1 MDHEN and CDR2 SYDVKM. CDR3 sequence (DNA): TGTGCCAGCAGTCCAGGAGCTGGAGGGCCAATTCGAGACTCCTACAATGAGCAGTTCTTC. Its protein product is CASSPGAGGPIRDSYNEQFF.

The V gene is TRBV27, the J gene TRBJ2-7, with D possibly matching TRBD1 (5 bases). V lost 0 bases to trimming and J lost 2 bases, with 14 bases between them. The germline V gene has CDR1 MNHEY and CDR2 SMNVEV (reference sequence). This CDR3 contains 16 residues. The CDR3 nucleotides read TGTGCCAGCAGTTTATCCATAGACAGCTCCGCCTACGAGCAGTACTTC. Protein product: CASSLSIDSSAYEQYF.

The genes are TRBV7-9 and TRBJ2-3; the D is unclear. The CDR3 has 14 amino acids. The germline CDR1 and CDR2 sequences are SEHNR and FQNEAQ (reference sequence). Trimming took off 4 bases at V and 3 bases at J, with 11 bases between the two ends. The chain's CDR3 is CASSYGTVTDTQYF. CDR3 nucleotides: TGTGCCAGCAGCTATGGCACGGTTACAGATACGCAGTATTTT.

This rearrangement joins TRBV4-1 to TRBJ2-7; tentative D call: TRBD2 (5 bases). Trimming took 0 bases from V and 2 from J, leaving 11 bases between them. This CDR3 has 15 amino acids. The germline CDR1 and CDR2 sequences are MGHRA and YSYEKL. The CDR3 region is CASSQDRSGPYEQYF. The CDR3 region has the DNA TGCGCCAGCAGCCAAGACAGGAGCGGACCCTACGAGCAGTACTTC.

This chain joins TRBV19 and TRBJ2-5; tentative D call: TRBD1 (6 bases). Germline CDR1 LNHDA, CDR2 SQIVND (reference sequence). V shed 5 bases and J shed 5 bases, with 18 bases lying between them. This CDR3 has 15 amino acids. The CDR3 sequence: CASSRTTVRGETQYF. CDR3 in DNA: TGTGCCAGTAGTCGGACAACCGTAAGGGGGGAGACCCAGTACTTC.

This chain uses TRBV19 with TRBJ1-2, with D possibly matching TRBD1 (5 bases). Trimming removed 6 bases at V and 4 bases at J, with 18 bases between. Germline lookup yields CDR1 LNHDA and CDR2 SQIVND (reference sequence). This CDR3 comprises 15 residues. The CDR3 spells CASSPREWGGYGYTF. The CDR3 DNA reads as TGTGCCAGTAGCCCCCGTGAATGGGGGGGCTATGGCTACACCTTC. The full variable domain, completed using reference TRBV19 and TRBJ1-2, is DGGITQSPKYLFRKEGQNVTLSCEQNLNHDAMYWYRQDPGQGLRLIYYSQIVNDFQKGDIAEGYSVSREKKESFPLTVTSAQKNPTAFYLCASSPREWGGYGYTFGSGTRLTVV.

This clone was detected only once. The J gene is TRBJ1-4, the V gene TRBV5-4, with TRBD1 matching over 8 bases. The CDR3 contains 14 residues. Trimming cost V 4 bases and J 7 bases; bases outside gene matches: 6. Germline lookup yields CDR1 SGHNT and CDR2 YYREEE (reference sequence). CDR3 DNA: TGTGCCAGCAGCAGGTCAGGGGGCAGTGAAAAACTGTTTTTT. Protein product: CASSRSGGSEKLFF. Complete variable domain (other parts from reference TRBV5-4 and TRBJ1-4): ETGVTQSPTHLIKTRGQQVTLRCSSQSGHNTVSWYQQALGQGPQFIFQYYREEENGRGNFPPRFSGLQFPNYSSELNVNALELDDSALYLCASSRSGGSEKLFFGSGTQLSVL.

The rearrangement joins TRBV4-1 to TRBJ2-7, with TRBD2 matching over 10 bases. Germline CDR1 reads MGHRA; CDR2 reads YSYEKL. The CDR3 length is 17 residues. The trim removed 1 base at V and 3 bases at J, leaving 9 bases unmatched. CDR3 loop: CASSQGYQREGRYEQYF. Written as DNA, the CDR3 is TGCGCCAGCAGCCAAGGTTACCAGCGGGAGGGGCGCTACGAGCAGTACTTC.

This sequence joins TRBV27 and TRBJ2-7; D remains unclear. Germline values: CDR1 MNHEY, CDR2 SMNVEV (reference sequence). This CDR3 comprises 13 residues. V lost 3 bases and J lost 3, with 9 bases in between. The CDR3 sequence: CASSFQSGYEQYF. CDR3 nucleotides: TGTGCCAGCAGTTTCCAGTCGGGCTACGAGCAGTACTTC.

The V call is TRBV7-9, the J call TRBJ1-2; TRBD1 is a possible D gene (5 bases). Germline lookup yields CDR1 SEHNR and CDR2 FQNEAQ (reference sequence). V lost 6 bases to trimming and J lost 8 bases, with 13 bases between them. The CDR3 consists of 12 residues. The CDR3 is CASSWGLGGYTF. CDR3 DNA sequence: TGTGCCAGCAGTTGGGGGTTGGGAGGCTACACCTTC.

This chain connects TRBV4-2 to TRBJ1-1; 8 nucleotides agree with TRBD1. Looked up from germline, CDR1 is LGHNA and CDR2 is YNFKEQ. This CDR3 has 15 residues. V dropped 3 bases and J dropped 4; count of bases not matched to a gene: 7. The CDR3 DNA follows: TGTGCCAGCAGCCACGAGACAGGGGTGGGCACTGAAGCTTTCTTT. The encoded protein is CASSHETGVGTEAFF.

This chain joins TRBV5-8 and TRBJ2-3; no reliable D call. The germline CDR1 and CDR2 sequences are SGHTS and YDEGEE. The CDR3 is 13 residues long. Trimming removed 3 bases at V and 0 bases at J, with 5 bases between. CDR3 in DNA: TGTGCCAGCAGCTCCTCTAGCACAGATACGCAGTATTTT. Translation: CASSSSSTDTQYF.

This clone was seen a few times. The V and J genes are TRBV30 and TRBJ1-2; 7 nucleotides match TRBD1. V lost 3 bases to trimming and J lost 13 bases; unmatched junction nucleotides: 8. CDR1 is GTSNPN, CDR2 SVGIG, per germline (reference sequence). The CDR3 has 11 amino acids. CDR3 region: CAWSEDRVATF. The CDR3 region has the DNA TGTGCCTGGAGCGAAGACAGGGTTGCCACCTTC.

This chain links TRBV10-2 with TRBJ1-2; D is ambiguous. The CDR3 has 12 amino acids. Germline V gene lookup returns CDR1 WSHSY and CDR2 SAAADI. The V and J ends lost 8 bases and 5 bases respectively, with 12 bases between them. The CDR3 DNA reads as TGCGCCAGCGGAAAGCGTTTATATGGCTACACCTTC. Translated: CASGKRLYGYTF.

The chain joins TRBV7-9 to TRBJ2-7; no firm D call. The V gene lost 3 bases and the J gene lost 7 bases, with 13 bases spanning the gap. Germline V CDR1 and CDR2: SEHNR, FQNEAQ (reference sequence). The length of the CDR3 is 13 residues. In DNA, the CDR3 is TGTGCCAGCAGCTTTCAAGCCGACTTGGAGCAGTACTTC. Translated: CASSFQADLEQYF.

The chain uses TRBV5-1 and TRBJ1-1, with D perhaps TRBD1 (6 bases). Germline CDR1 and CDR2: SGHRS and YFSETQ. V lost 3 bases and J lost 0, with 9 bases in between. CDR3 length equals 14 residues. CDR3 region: CASSSGQMNTEAFF. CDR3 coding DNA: TGCGCCAGCAGCTCCGGACAGATGAACACTGAAGCTTTCTTT.

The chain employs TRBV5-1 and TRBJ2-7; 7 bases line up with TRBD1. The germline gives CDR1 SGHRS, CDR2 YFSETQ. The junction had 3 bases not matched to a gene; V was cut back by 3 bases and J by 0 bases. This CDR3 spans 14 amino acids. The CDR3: CASSSGTASYEQYF. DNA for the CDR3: TGCGCCAGCAGCTCCGGGACAGCCTCCTACGAGCAGTACTTC.

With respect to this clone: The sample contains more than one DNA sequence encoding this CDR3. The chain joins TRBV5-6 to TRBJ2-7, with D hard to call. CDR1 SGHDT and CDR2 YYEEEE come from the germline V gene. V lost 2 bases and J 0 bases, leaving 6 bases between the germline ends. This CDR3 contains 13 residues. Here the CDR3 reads CASSLTGSYEQYF. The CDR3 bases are TGTGCCAGCAGCTTAACGGGCTCCTACGAGCAGTACTTC.

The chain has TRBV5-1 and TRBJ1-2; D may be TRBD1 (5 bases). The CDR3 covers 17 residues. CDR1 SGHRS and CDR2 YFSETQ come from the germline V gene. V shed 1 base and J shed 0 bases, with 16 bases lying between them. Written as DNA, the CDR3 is TGCGCCAGCAGCTTGAGGGGTTTCGGGGTAGCTAACTATGGCTACACCTTC. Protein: CASSLRGFGVANYGYTF.

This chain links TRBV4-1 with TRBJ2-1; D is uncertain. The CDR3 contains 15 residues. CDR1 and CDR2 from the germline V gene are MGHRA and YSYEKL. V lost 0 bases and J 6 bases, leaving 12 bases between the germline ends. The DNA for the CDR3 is TGCGCCAGCAGCCAAGATGGTCGAAGCTCCAATGAGCAGTTCTTC. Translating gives CASSQDGRSSNEQFF.

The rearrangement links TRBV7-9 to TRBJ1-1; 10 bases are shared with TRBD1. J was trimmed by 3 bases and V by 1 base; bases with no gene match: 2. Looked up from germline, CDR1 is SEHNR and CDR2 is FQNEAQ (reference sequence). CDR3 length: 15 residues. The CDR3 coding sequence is TGTGCCAGCAGCTTAGGACAGGGGGCTGACACTGAAGCTTTCTTT. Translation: CASSLGQGADTEAFF.

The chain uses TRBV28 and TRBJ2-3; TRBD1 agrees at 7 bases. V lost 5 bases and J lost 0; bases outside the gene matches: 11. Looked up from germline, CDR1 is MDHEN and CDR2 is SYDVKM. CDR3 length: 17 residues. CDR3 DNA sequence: TGTGCCAGCAGTCCCCACGGACAGGTCACTAGCACAGATACGCAGTATTTT. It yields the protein CASSPHGQVTSTDTQYF. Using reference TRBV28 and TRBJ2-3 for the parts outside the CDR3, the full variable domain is DVKVTQSSRYLVKRTGEKVFLECVQDMDHENMFWYRQDPGLGLRLIYFSYDVKMKEKGDIPEGYSVSREKKERFSLILESASTNQTSMYLCASSPHGQVTSTDTQYFGPGTRLTVL.

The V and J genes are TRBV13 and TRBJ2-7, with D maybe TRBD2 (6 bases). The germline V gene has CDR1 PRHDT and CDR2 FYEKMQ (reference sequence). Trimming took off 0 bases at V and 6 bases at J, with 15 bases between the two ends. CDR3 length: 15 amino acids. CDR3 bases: TGTGCCAGCAGCTTAGGCAAAGGGGCCGGGGGCGAGCAGTACTTC. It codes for CASSLGKGAGGEQYF.

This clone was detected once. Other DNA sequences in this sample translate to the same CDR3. The CDR3: CASSLDRAYNEQFF. The CDR3 coding sequence is TGCGCCAGCAGCTTGGACAGGGCCTACAATGAGCAGTTCTTC. The chain joins TRBV5-1 to TRBJ2-1, with a tentative D call TRBD1 (6 bases). The CDR3 has 14 amino acids. Germline values: CDR1 SGHRS, CDR2 YFSETQ. V was shortened by 0 bases and J by 2 bases, with 6 bases between the two germline ends. Variable domain in full (rest from reference TRBV5-1 and TRBJ2-1): KAGVTQTPRYLIKTRGQQVTLSCSPISGHRSVSWYQQTPGQGLQFLFEYFSETQRNKGNFPGRFSGRQFSNSRSEMNVSTLELGDSALYLCASSLDRAYNEQFFGPGTRLTVL.

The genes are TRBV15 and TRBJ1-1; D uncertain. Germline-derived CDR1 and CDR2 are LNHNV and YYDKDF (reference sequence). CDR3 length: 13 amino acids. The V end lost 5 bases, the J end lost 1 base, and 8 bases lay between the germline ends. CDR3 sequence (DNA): TGTGCCACCAGCCCGGGTAGGAACACTGAAGCTTTCTTT. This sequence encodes CATSPGRNTEAFF.

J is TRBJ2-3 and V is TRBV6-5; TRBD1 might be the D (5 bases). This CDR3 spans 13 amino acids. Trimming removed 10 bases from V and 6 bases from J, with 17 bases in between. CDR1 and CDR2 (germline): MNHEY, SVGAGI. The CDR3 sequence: CATATVAVDTQYF. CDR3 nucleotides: TGTGCCACTGCGACAGTTGCGGTTGATACGCAGTATTTT.

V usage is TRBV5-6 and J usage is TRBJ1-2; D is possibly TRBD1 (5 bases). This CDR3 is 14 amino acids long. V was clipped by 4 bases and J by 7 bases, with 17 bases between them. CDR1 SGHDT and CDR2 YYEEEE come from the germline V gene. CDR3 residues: CASSPSNWGRGYTF. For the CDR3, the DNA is TGTGCCAGCAGCCCGAGCAATTGGGGCCGTGGCTACACCTTC.

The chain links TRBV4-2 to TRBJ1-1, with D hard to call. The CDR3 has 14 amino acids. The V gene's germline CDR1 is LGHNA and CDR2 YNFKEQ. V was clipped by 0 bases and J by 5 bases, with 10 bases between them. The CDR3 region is CASSQEVGVTEAFF. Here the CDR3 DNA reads TGTGCCAGCAGCCAAGAGGTTGGCGTAACTGAAGCTTTCTTT.

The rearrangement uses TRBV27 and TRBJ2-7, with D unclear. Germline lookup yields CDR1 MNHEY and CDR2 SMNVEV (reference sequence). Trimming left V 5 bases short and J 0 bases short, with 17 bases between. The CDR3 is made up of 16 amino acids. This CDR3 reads CASSVEFPGLSYEQYF. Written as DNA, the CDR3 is TGTGCCAGCAGTGTCGAATTTCCGGGTCTCTCCTACGAGCAGTACTTC.